Included here is one T cell receptor (beta chain) sequence, with context. The record originates from a study of shared clonotypes between healthy human individuals. Naive-designated CD8 cells lacked CD45RO, were positively enriched for CCR7, and omitted terminally differentiated effector memory CD45RA+ cells. Repertoires were generated with immunoSEQ multiplex PCR, while TCRdb's copy carries only in-frame clones and drops some. The sample yields about 2.1 million clones, about 93% seen once. This clonotype was obtained from a man between 18 and 35 years old in good health. Some clones in this sample may be carry-over from other donors' samples. The sample comprised naive CD8+ T cells from PBMCs.

The CDR3 DNA is TGTGCCTGGAGGCAGACTGGGAACTCCTACAATGAGCAGTTCTTC. Translating gives CAWRQTGNSYNEQFF. This chain joins TRBV30 and TRBJ2-1; no firm D call. The CDR3 sequence is 15 residues long. Trimming took off 3 bases at V and 0 bases at J, with 12 bases between the two ends. Germline-derived CDR1 and CDR2 are GTSNPN and SVGIG (reference sequence).